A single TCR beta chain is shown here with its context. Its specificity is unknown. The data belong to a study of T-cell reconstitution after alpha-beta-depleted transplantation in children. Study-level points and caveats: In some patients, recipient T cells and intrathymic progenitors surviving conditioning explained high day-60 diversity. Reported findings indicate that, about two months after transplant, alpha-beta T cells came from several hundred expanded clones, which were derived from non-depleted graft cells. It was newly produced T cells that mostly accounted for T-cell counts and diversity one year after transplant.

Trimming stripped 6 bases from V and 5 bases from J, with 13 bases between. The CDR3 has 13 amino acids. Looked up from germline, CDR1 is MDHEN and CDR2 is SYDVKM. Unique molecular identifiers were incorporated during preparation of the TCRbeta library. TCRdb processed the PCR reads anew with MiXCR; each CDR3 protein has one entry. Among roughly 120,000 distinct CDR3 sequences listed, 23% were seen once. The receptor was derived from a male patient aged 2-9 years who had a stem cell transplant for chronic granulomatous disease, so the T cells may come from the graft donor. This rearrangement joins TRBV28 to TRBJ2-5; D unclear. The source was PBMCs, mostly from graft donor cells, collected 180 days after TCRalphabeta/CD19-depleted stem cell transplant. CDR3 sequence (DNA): TGTGCCAGCAGCCCGAGTGTTGTGGAGACCCAGTACTTC. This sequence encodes CASSPSVVETQYF.